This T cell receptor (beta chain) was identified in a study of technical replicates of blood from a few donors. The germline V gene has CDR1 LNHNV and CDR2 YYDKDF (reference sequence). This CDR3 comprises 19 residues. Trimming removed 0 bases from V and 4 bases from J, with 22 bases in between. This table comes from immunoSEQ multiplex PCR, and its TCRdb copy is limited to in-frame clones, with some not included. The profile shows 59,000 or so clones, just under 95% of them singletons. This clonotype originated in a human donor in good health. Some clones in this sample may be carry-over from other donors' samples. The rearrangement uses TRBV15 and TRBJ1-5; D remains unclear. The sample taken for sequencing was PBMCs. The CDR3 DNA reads TGTGCCACCAGCAGAGATTGGCGGCGGGAGGGTAATCCAAATCAGCCCCAGCATTTT. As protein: CATSRDWRREGNPNQPQHF.